Listed here are 17 T cell receptor beta chains from one sample, sequenced in a study of cytomegalovirus exposure and HLA in healthy donors. The PCR made use of 60 Vbeta and 13 Jbeta primers. This table comes from immunoSEQ multiplex PCR, and its TCRdb copy is limited to in-frame clones, with some not included. The table shows 150,000 or so clones, with approximately 80% occurring only once. Sequencing was carried out using PBMCs. The receptors derive from a woman between 25 and 40 years old in good health and CMV-seronegative.

A single count supports this clone. The chain joins TRBV9 to TRBJ2-1, with TRBD1 matching 9 bases. CDR1 is SGDLS and CDR2 is YYNGEE in the germline V gene. J gave up 7 bases and V 0 bases, and 14 bases lay outside the gene matches. The CDR3 is 18 amino acids. This CDR3 is CASSVDPLTGGRGNEQFF. The CDR3 bases are TGTGCCAGCAGCGTAGACCCCCTGACAGGGGGAAGGGGGAATGAGCAGTTCTTC.

V is TRBV4-1 and J is TRBJ1-4; D may be TRBD1 (5 bases). The V end lost 4 bases, the J end lost 3 bases, and 27 bases lay between the germline ends. The CDR3 has 20 residues. The germline V gene encodes CDR1 MGHRA and CDR2 YSYEKL. CDR3 region: CASSPARGGRVARANEKLFF. CDR3 nucleotide sequence: TGCGCCAGCAGCCCAGCTCGGGGGGGAAGGGTGGCTCGGGCTAATGAAAAACTGTTTTTT.

The chain links TRBV19 to TRBJ1-1, with 7 nucleotides matching TRBD1. This CDR3 comprises 16 residues. Per the germline V gene, CDR1 is LNHDA and CDR2 is SQIVND (reference sequence). The junction had 5 bases not matched to a gene; V was cut back by 1 base and J by 0 bases. CDR3 loop: CASSIGGDSMNTEAFF. The CDR3 bases are TGTGCCAGTAGTATAGGGGGGGACAGCATGAACACTGAAGCTTTCTTT.

The chain has TRBV7-9 and TRBJ2-2; perhaps TRBD2 as D (5 bases). Germline V gene data show CDR1 as SEHNR and CDR2 as FQNEAQ (reference sequence). The CDR3 extends over 16 amino acids. V lost 1 base to trimming and J lost 0 bases, with 9 bases between them. CDR3 loop: CASSLEWTANTGELFF. CDR3 nucleotides: TGTGCCAGCAGCTTAGAGTGGACTGCGAACACCGGGGAGCTGTTTTTT.

V is TRBV19 and J is TRBJ1-1; D not certain. The CDR3 is 12 amino acids. With 9 bases removed from V and 7 bases from J, the gap between germline ends came to 15 bases. Germline loops: CDR1 LNHDA, CDR2 SQIVND (reference sequence). The CDR3 here is CASLRGPGEAFF. The CDR3 nucleotides are TGTGCCAGCTTACGAGGTCCCGGTGAAGCTTTCTTT.

This clone was picked up one time. The chain joins TRBV28 to TRBJ1-4; D remains ambiguous. The CDR3 totals 14 residues. The V end lost 1 base, the J end lost 7 bases, and 10 bases lay between the germline ends. Germline V gives CDR1 MDHEN, CDR2 SYDVKM. The CDR3 DNA is TGTGCCAGCAGTTTATCCGGGGTGGGTGAAAAACTGTTTTTT. Translated: CASSLSGVGEKLFF.

Comment on this clone: At one of its ends the junction is not consistent with the germline gene, which may arise from a read error. V is TRBV19 and J is TRBJ1-2; D might be TRBD1 (5 bases). The CDR3 sequence is 16 residues long. CDR1 and CDR2 from the germline V gene are LNHDA and SQIVND (reference sequence). The CDR3 coding sequence is TGTGCCAGTAGTAAGGACAATCCTCACAACCTCTATGGCTACCCCTTC. Amino acids: CASSKDNPHNLYGYPF. The full variable domain, its missing parts supplied by reference TRBV19 and TRBJ1-2, is DGGITQSPKYLFRKEGQNVTLSCEQNLNHDAMYWYRQDPGQGLRLIYYSQIVNDFQKGDIAEGYSVSREKKESFPLTVTSAQKNPTAFYLCASSKDNPHNLYGYPFGSGTRLTVV.

The table lists this clone with a few counts. V is TRBV7-6 and J is TRBJ1-3, with D maybe TRBD1 (5 bases). Germline-derived CDR1 and CDR2 are SGHVS and FNYEAQ. V lost 3 bases and J lost 0, with 12 bases in between. The CDR3 has 16 amino acids. For the CDR3, the DNA is TGTGCCAGCAGCTTGACAGTTACGAGCTCTGGAAACACCATATATTTT. Its protein product is CASSLTVTSSGNTIYF. Full variable domain (rest looked up from reference TRBV7-6 and TRBJ1-3): GAGVSQSPRYKVTKRGQDVALRCDPISGHVSLYWYRQALGQGPEFLTYFNYEAQQDKSGLPNDRFSAERPEGSISTLTIQRTEQRDSAMYRCASSLTVTSSGNTIYFGEGSWLTVV.

The rearrangement joins TRBV2 to TRBJ2-7, with 7 nucleotides matching TRBD1. The CDR3 has 15 amino acids. Germline trimming cut 6 bases from V and 6 bases from J; bases unmatched to any gene: 14. Germline values: CDR1 SNHLY, CDR2 FYNNEI. CDR3 in amino acids: CASSLDRDTFREQYF. The CDR3 DNA reads as TGTGCCAGCAGCCTAGACAGGGATACCTTCCGCGAGCAGTACTTC.

The V and J genes are TRBV11-3 and TRBJ2-1; TRBD2 matches at 11 bases. Germline CDR1 SGHNT, CDR2 YENEEA. The CDR3 is made up of 16 amino acids. The V gene end was trimmed by 1 base and the J gene end by 8 bases; junction bases not matched to a gene: 7. The CDR3 loop reads CASSLGDSGGAYEQFF. DNA of the CDR3: TGTGCCAGCAGCTTAGGGGATAGCGGGGGGGCCTATGAGCAGTTCTTC.

In its sample, this clone was seen once. The V call is TRBV2, the J call TRBJ1-1, with no clear D. Deletions cut 6 bases from V and 0 bases from J, with 5 bases between. The germline CDR1 and CDR2 sequences are SNHLY and FYNNEI. There are 12 residues in the CDR3. Here the CDR3 reads CASSPMNTEAFF. CDR3 sequence (DNA): TGTGCCAGCAGCCCCATGAACACTGAAGCTTTCTTT.

This clone has only one observation. The chain joins TRBV4-2 to TRBJ2-7; tentatively, D is TRBD2 (5 bases). CDR3 length: 14 amino acids. Between the trimmed V and J ends, which lost 0 bases and 4 bases, there was a span of 10 bases. The germline V gene encodes CDR1 LGHNA and CDR2 YNFKEQ. CDR3 sequence (DNA): TGTGCCAGCAGCCAAGATTGGCTAGCTTACGAGCAGTACTTC. Protein product: CASSQDWLAYEQYF.

This clone was picked up one time. The chain employs TRBV28 and TRBJ2-1, with 10 bases fitting TRBD2. Germline-derived CDR1 and CDR2 are MDHEN and SYDVKM. CDR3 size: 16 residues. V shed 6 bases and J 5 bases; nucleotides not matched to a gene: 10. The CDR3 reads CASRERGLAGDNEQFF. The CDR3 DNA reads TGTGCCAGCAGGGAAAGGGGTCTAGCGGGAGACAATGAGCAGTTCTTC. Full variable domain (remainder filled in from reference TRBV28 and TRBJ2-1): DVKVTQSSRYLVKRTGEKVFLECVQDMDHENMFWYRQDPGLGLRLIYFSYDVKMKEKGDIPEGYSVSREKKERFSLILESASTNQTSMYLCASRERGLAGDNEQFFGPGTRLTVL.

V is TRBV18 and J is TRBJ2-1; D might be TRBD1 (6 bases). Trimming stripped 3 bases from V and 4 bases from J, with 13 bases between. CDR1 KGHSH and CDR2 LQKENI come from the germline V gene. The CDR3 is made up of 15 amino acids. In nucleotides, the CDR3 is TGTGCCAGCTCACCTGAGACAGGCCTATACAATGAGCAGTTCTTC. Amino acid sequence: CASSPETGLYNEQFF. Looking up the rest from reference TRBV18 and TRBJ2-1 gives the full variable domain: NAGVMQNPRHLVRRRGQEARLRCSPMKGHSHVYWYRQLPEEGLKFMVYLQKENIIDESGMPKERFSAEFPKEGPSILRIQQVVRGDSAAYFCASSPETGLYNEQFFGPGTRLTVL.

J is TRBJ1-3 and V is TRBV9, with 8 positions matching TRBD1. Germline-derived CDR1 and CDR2 are SGDLS and YYNGEE. V was pared by 2 bases and J by 0 bases, with 7 bases of the junction left unmatched. The CDR3 contains 17 residues. The CDR3 sequence is CASSVSGTGLSGNTIYF. The CDR3, as DNA: TGTGCCAGCAGCGTCTCCGGGACAGGACTCTCTGGAAACACCATATATTTT.

The chain joins TRBV5-1 to TRBJ1-1; possibly TRBD1 for D (6 bases). Looked up from germline, CDR1 is SGHRS and CDR2 is YFSETQ. This CDR3 region has 15 residues. Between the trimmed V and J ends, which lost 0 bases and 11 bases, there was a span of 20 bases. CDR3 region: CASSLGGGGGGSAFF. CDR3 in DNA: TGCGCCAGCAGCTTGGGGGGGGGCGGTGGGGGATCCGCTTTCTTT.

This sequence joins TRBV29-1 and TRBJ2-7, with D possibly matching TRBD1 (5 bases). The CDR3 is 13 residues long. In germline, CDR1 is SQVTM, CDR2 ANQGSEA. Trimming took off 6 bases at V and 3 bases at J, with 15 bases between the two ends. For the CDR3, the DNA is TGCAGCGTCGCAACGACAGCCAACTACGAGCAGTACTTC. Encoded protein: CSVATTANYEQYF.